These 5 T cell receptor beta chains originate from one sample sequenced in a study of blood T cell repertoires in COVID-19. TCRdb's table, derived via immunoSEQ multiplex PCR, lists solely in-frame clones and lacks some. The sample carries approximately 93,000 clones, 74% recorded once. Sequencing used peripheral blood. Source of these receptors: a man in his 70s with COVID-19, enrolled during active disease.

The chain links TRBV3-1 (or the pseudogene TRBV3-2) to TRBJ2-2; no definite D call. V was pared by 3 bases and J by 1 base, with 12 bases between. The CDR3 spans 16 residues. In germline, CDR1 is LGHDT, CDR2 YNNKEL (reference sequence). CDR3 region: CASSQVLVLNTGELFF. The CDR3 nucleotides are TGTGCCAGCAGCCAGGTGCTAGTACTGAACACCGGGGAGCTGTTTTTT.

The chain employs TRBV2 and TRBJ2-3; 14 bases are shared with TRBD2. The germline gives CDR1 SNHLY, CDR2 FYNNEI. Trimming removed 4 bases from V and 4 bases from J; junction bases left unmatched: 10. The length of the CDR3 is 18 residues. Written as DNA, the CDR3 is TGTGCCAGCAGTGGACCAAGTACGGGACTAGCGGGAGCAGATACGCAGTATTTT. Protein product: CASSGPSTGLAGADTQYF.

There are a few counts of this clone. J is TRBJ2-5 and V is TRBV7-2, with 8 bases fitting TRBD1. The germline V gene encodes CDR1 SGHTA and CDR2 FQGNSA. Trimming at V came to 4 bases and at J to 1 base, leaving 5 bases not matched to a gene. This CDR3 comprises 15 residues. CDR3 DNA sequence: TGTGCCAGCAGCTCGACCGGGACAGGCCAAGAGACCCAGTACTTC. This codes for CASSSTGTGQETQYF.

The chain joins TRBV5-1 to TRBJ2-1; 9 bases align to TRBD2. The CDR3 runs to 16 residues. After removal of 0 bases from V and 4 bases from J, the junction contained 5 bases not matched to a gene. Germline CDR1 and CDR2: SGHRS and YFSETQ. CDR3 sequence: CASSLAPSGAYNEQFF. Written as DNA, the CDR3 is TGCGCCAGCAGCTTGGCCCCTAGCGGGGCGTACAATGAGCAGTTCTTC.

V and J are TRBV19 and TRBJ2-3; 7 positions agree with TRBD1. Germline values: CDR1 LNHDA, CDR2 SQIVND (reference sequence). The CDR3 runs 14 residues. V shed 10 bases, J shed 4 bases, and the junction held 11 bases outside the gene matches. Here the CDR3 reads CATNPGGLADTQYF. In nucleotides, the CDR3 is TGTGCCACCAATCCAGGGGGTCTCGCAGATACGCAGTATTTT.